This T cell receptor beta chain is drawn from a study of cytomegalovirus exposure and HLA in healthy donors. Study summary: Some 87 million unique TCRs from HLA-typed donors were held in an early release of data.

Study-wide results and limits: Previously analyzed data showed that most TCR beta V segments were productive at a frequency of about 90% or about 30%. As a later analysis showed, a missense DCLRE1C variant was linked to trimming of TCR beta V- and J-genes. Reports state that TCR beta sequences accurately predicted most subjects' HLA-A and HLA-B alleles.

The PCR used 60 Vbeta and 13 Jbeta primers. Assay: immunoSEQ multiplex PCR; the TCRdb copy retains only in-frame clones and omits some. The data contain roughly 120,000 clones, about 80% of them singletons. The CDR3 totals 14 residues. V was clipped by 4 bases and J by 8 bases, with 17 bases between them. The germline gives CDR1 SNHLY, CDR2 FYNNEI. This clone was seen a few times. Its antigen is not identified. The genes are TRBV2 and TRBJ1-2; perhaps TRBD1 as D (6 bases). Sequencing used PBMCs. This receptor was obtained from a man between 25 and 39 years old in good health and CMV-seropositive. The CDR3 region has the DNA TGTGCCAGCAGTGTAGAGGCAGGGGCAGAGGGCTACACCTTC. Translated: CASSVEAGAEGYTF. The full variable domain, with the rest looked up from reference TRBV2 and TRBJ1-2, is EPEVTQTPSHQVTQMGQEVILRCVPISNHLYFYWYRQILGQKVEFLVSFYNNEISEKSEIFDDQFSVERPDGSNFTLKIRSTKLEDSAMYFCASSVEAGAEGYTFGSGTRLTVV.